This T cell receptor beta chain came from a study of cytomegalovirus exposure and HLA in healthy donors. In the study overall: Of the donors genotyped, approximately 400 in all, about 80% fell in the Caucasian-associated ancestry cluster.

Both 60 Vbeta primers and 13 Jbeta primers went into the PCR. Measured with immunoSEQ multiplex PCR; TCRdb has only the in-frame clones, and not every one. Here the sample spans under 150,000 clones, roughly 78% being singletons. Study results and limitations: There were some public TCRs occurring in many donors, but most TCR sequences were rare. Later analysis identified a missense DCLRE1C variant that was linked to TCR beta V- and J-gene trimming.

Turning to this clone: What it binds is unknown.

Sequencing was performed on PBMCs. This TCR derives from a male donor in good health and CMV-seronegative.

CDR3 sequence reads: CASSPSISNRDINEKLFF. In nucleotides, the CDR3 is TGTGCCAGCAGCCCATCAATTTCCAACAGGGACATCAATGAAAAACTGTTTTTT. The chain employs TRBV7-2 and TRBJ1-4; D is possibly TRBD1 (6 bases). Trimming took off 5 bases at V and 5 bases at J, with 24 bases between the two ends. The CDR3 is 18 residues long. Germline loops: CDR1 SGHTA, CDR2 FQGNSA.